This is a list of T cell receptor beta chains from one sample in a study of blood T cells in healthy people across ages. TCRdb recomputed calls from the 5' RACE reads with MiXCR, one row per CDR3 protein. Among about 680,000 distinct CDR3 sequences listed, 49% were seen once. The sequencing input was blood. All receptors derive from a woman in her sixties or seventies in good health. The CDR3 runs from the conserved cysteine through the conserved F or W. A D gene is named only where the DNA matches it firmly. Clone size is shown for a subset of rows, as once, few, many or a class of expanded clone.

j_call clone_size d_call v_call cdr3_nt cdr3_aa
TRBJ1-4 few TRBD1 TRBV28 TGTGCCAGCAGTATCGGGACAGCCCCTGAAAAACTGTTTTTT CASSIGTAPEKLFF
TRBJ2-5 NA TRBD2 TRBV28 TGTGCCAGCAGGGGACTAGCGGTCTACAATGAGCAGTACTTC CASRGLAVYNEQYF
TRBJ2-3 NA NA TRBV18 TGTGCCAGCAGTCCCCAGTCAGATACGCAGTATTTT CASSPQSDTQYF
TRBJ2-7 NA NA TRBV10-3 TGTGCCATCAGTTCCCCCGGTCAAACCTACGAGCAGTACTTC CAISSPGQTYEQYF
TRBJ2-1 NA TRBD2 TRBV20-1 TGCAGTGCTAGACTCCGGACTAGCGGAAACAATGAGCAGTTCTTC CSARLRTSGNNEQFF
TRBJ2-7 few NA TRBV7-9 TGTGCCAGCAGCTTAGGGTGGGGGACGCGGCACTCCTACGAGCAGTACTTC CASSLGWGTRHSYEQYF
TRBJ2-4 NA NA TRBV21-1 TGTGCCAGCAGCAAAAAAAAACCGACCCTCGGTTGGGCCAAAAACATTCAGTACTTC CASSKKKPTLGWAKNIQYF
TRBJ2-3 NA TRBD2 TRBV20-1 TGCAGTGGTACCGGACTAGCGGGAATCACAGATACGCAGTATTTT CSGTGLAGITDTQYF
TRBJ2-3 few NA TRBV4-1 TGCGCCAGCAGCCAAGGTCTATCGGCGTTTAGCACAGATACGCAGTATTTT CASSQGLSAFSTDTQYF
TRBJ2-5 NA NA TRBV28 TGTGCCAGCAGTGGTTCTGGGGGGAACCAAGAGACCCAGTACTTC CASSGSGGNQETQYF
TRBJ1-5 few TRBD1 TRBV2 TGTGCCAGCAGTGGAACAGGGGGCAGGCAGCCCCAGCATTTT CASSGTGGRQPQHF
TRBJ1-1 NA NA TRBV4-3 TGCGCCAGCAGCCAACAGGCGGGCGCTGAAGCTTTCTTT CASSQQAGAEAFF
TRBJ2-7 NA NA TRBV9 TGTGCCAGCAGCGCCTCATCGAATTCCTACGAGCAGTACTTC CASSASSNSYEQYF
TRBJ2-6 NA NA TRBV6-1 TGTGCCAGCAGTGAAAGTCAGGGGGGGGCCAACGTCCTGACTTTC CASSESQGGANVLTF
TRBJ2-3 NA NA TRBV27 TGTGCCAGCAGTTTATCAGACCCGCTACTTGACAGGAGGGGTAACCCAGATACGCAGTATTTT CASSLSDPLLDRRGNPDTQYF
TRBJ2-1 NA NA TRBV20-1 TGCAGTGCTAGAAACACCAATGAGCAGTTCTTC CSARNTNEQFF
TRBJ1-4 few TRBD1 TRBV27 TGTGCCAGCAGTTTTACTCCAGCCCGGGACAGGGGTGAAAAACTGTTTTTT CASSFTPARDRGEKLFF
TRBJ2-7 once NA TRBV6-1 TGTGCCAGCAGACCACGGACACCCTACGAGCAGTACTTC CASRPRTPYEQYF
TRBJ2-6 NA TRBD1 TRBV4-2 TGTGCCAGCAGCCAAGTATCTACCGGGACAGGGATTTCGACTGGGGCCAACGTCCTGACTTTC CASSQVSTGTGISTGANVLTF
TRBJ2-1 NA NA TRBV7-3 TGTGCCAGCAGCTTAAGCGGGTCGTATAAGGGGGACCTTGAGCAGTTCTTC CASSLSGSYKGDLEQFF
TRBJ1-4 NA TRBD1 TRBV28 TGTGCCAGCCGAGGGGACAGCTTAATATACGAAAAACTGTTTTTT CASRGDSLIYEKLFF
TRBJ2-5 NA NA TRBV7-9 TGTGCCAGCAGCTCACGGCCCTTGACTAGGGACAAAGAGACCCAGTACTTC CASSSRPLTRDKETQYF
TRBJ2-2 NA TRBD2 TRBV24-1 TGTGCCACCAGTGAGACTAGCGGGAGGCTCACCGGGGAGCTGTTTTTT CATSETSGRLTGELFF
TRBJ2-1 NA NA TRBV5-8 TGTGCCAGCAGACAGGGCCCCTACAATGAGCAGTTCTTC CASRQGPYNEQFF
TRBJ2-5 NA TRBD2 TRBV7-2 TGTGCCAGCAGCGCTAGCGGGACGGTGGAGCAGTACTTC CASSASGTVEQYF
TRBJ1-2 NA NA TRBV24-1 TGTGCCACCAGTGATTCCGCGGACAGAACTTATGGCTACACCTTC CATSDSADRTYGYTF
TRBJ2-1 NA TRBD2 TRBV6-5 TGTGCCAGCAGTCGTTGGACTAGCGGGAGTCGAAAGCAGTTCTTC CASSRWTSGSRKQFF
TRBJ2-1 NA TRBD2 TRBV11-3 TGTGCCAGCAGCTACCTGCTAGCGGGGCAAAATGAGCAGTTCTTC CASSYLLAGQNEQFF
TRBJ2-6 NA TRBD1 TRBV5-1 TGCGCCAGCAGCTTGGCCCTGGCAGGGGGTGTCACTGGGGCCAACGTCCTGACTTTC CASSLALAGGVTGANVLTF
TRBJ2-5 few TRBD2 TRBV27 TGTGCCAGCAGCCCCGGGACTAGCGACCAAGAGACCCAGTACTTC CASSPGTSDQETQYF
TRBJ2-7 NA TRBD2 TRBV2 TGTGCCAGCAGTGAAGCGCCGCGGGGGGCTAGCGAGCAGTACTTC CASSEAPRGASEQYF
TRBJ2-7 few NA TRBV7-2 TGTGCCAGCAGCTCGGCCTTAGCGACCTCCTACGAGCAGTACTTC CASSSALATSYEQYF
TRBJ2-3 NA TRBD2 TRBV2 TGTGCCAGCAGTGAGGGGGAGACTAGCGGAGATACGCAGTATTTT CASSEGETSGDTQYF
TRBJ2-5 NA NA TRBV7-9 TGTGCCAGCAGCTTAGGGACCGCGAAGACCCAGTACTTC CASSLGTAKTQYF
TRBJ2-1 NA TRBD2 TRBV6-2/TRBV6-3 TGTGCCAGCAGTTCGCCGGCTAGCGGGAGACGGAACAATGAGCAGTTCTTC CASSSPASGRRNNEQFF
TRBJ2-3 few TRBD1 TRBV29-1 TGCAGCGTTGAAGGGGGACAGGGGATGCATACGCAGTATTTT CSVEGGQGMHTQYF
TRBJ2-7 NA TRBD1 TRBV13 TGTGCCAGCAGCTCCACCCGACAGGGGCGTAACGAGCAGTACTTC CASSSTRQGRNEQYF
TRBJ1-2 few NA TRBV20-1 TGCAGTGCAAGAGACAAACCCAATAACTATGGCTACACCTTC CSARDKPNNYGYTF
TRBJ2-3 few TRBD2 TRBV7-2 TGTGCCAGCAGCGTGGGGCTAGCGGCAGATACGCAGTATTTT CASSVGLAADTQYF
TRBJ1-2 NA NA TRBV11-2 TGTGCCAGCAGCTTCCGGGACGGATTTGGCTACACCTTC CASSFRDGFGYTF
TRBJ2-7 few TRBD2 TRBV15 TGTGCCACCAGCAGAGATGACAAGCGGGAGTTCCACGAGCAGTACTTC CATSRDDKREFHEQYF
TRBJ2-1 NA TRBD2 TRBV4-3 TGCGCCAGCAGCCGGGGACTAGGTGTTGGTGAGCAGTTCTTC CASSRGLGVGEQFF